These 23 T cell receptor beta chains share one sample of origin, sequenced in a study of T cell responses to AZD1222 COVID-19 vaccine. Profiled with immunoSEQ multiplex PCR; TCRdb holds only in-frame clones, not every one. The table records 120,000 or so clones, 70% to 90% of them present only once. The sample here was peripheral blood, taken on day 0 of AZD1222 vaccination. These receptors came from an adult in good health.

This clone was detected only once. The V gene is TRBV18, the J gene TRBJ2-7; 7 bases match TRBD1. The CDR3 runs 15 residues. With 5 bases clipped from V and 3 bases from J, the junction kept 10 bases outside the gene matches. Germline loops: CDR1 KGHSH, CDR2 LQKENI. CDR3: CASSSSGTDYYEQYF. CDR3 coding DNA: TGTGCCAGCTCATCATCCGGGACAGATTACTACGAGCAGTACTTC.

This clone appeared once. The genes are TRBV2 and TRBJ1-6; D uncertain. Germline lookup yields CDR1 SNHLY and CDR2 FYNNEI. CDR3 size: 10 residues. V lost 6 bases, J lost 14 bases, and 8 bases lay in between. CDR3 in amino acids: CASSLVSLHF. CDR3 nucleotide sequence: TGTGCCAGCAGCCTAGTATCCCTCCACTTT.

The chain employs TRBV5-1 and TRBJ2-1; 7 bases fit TRBD2. The junction had 9 bases not matched to a gene; V was cut back by 0 bases and J by 9 bases. This CDR3 is built from 15 residues. The germline gives CDR1 SGHRS, CDR2 YFSETQ. The CDR3 reads CASSLGAGASAEQFF. The CDR3 region has the DNA TGCGCCAGCAGCTTGGGGGCGGGAGCTTCGGCTGAGCAGTTCTTC.

CDR3 coding DNA: TGTGCCAGCAGCTTGGTACTTGCCCCCTATGGCTACACCTTC. It codes for CASSLVLAPYGYTF. J is TRBJ1-2 and V is TRBV5-5; D is uncertain. Germline CDR1 reads SGHKS; CDR2 reads YYEKEE (reference sequence). Trimming removed 0 bases at V and 4 bases at J, with 10 bases between. The CDR3 totals 14 residues.

The chain recombines TRBV24-1 with TRBJ2-3, with 9 bases fitting TRBD2. The CDR3 sequence is 18 residues long. The V segment lost 3 bases and the J segment 4 bases; nucleotides outside the gene matches: 13. CDR1 and CDR2 (germline): KGHDR, SFDVKD. The CDR3, as DNA: TGTGCCACCAGTGATAACCGTTTAGCGGGAGAGCTGGCAGATACGCAGTATTTT. Its protein is CATSDNRLAGELADTQYF.

This chain joins TRBV28 and TRBJ2-7; D is possibly TRBD2 (7 bases). The V gene lost 7 bases and the J gene lost 4 bases, with 32 bases spanning the gap. The germline V gene encodes CDR1 MDHEN and CDR2 SYDVKM. The CDR3 totals 19 residues. The CDR3 DNA reads as TGTGCCAGCAATCGTCTAGCGGTTTTATCGGGGGCCTTTCGGTACGAGCAGTACTTC. Translation: CASNRLAVLSGAFRYEQYF.

This chain joins TRBV9 and TRBJ2-7; TRBD1 matches at 7 bases. CDR1 and CDR2 (germline): SGDLS, YYNGEE. The CDR3 covers 14 residues. V shed 4 bases and J 0 bases; nucleotides not matched to a gene: 4. Here the CDR3 DNA reads TGTGCCAGCAGCTTGGGACAGAACTCCTACGAGCAGTACTTC. Protein sequence: CASSLGQNSYEQYF.

The count of this clone is one. The V gene is TRBV7-6, the J gene TRBJ2-5; 7 bases agree with TRBD2. Germline trimming cut 5 bases from V and 5 bases from J; bases unmatched to any gene: 20. This CDR3 spans 18 amino acids. Germline V gives CDR1 SGHVS, CDR2 FNYEAQ. CDR3 DNA: TGTGCCAGCAGCCCTGAGGCGATAGCGGGTCGAAACGGGGAGACCCAGTACTTC. Protein: CASSPEAIAGRNGETQYF.

The chain couples TRBV24-1 to TRBJ2-1, with 9 nucleotides matching TRBD1. CDR3 size: 16 residues. Germline V gives CDR1 KGHDR, CDR2 SFDVKD. V gave up 3 bases and J gave up 4 bases; unmatched junction bases: 6. The CDR3 DNA reads as TGTGCCACCAGTGATCCCGGGACAGGGATGTACAATGAGCAGTTCTTC. This encodes CATSDPGTGMYNEQFF.

V usage is TRBV6-5 and J usage is TRBJ1-4, with D perhaps TRBD1 (5 bases). Germline loops: CDR1 MNHEY, CDR2 SVGAGI. The CDR3 is made up of 13 amino acids. V dropped 2 bases and J dropped 8 bases, with 9 bases sitting between them. The CDR3: CASSYGGREKLFF. The CDR3 coding sequence is TGTGCCAGCAGTTACGGGGGGAGGGAAAAACTGTTTTTT.

The CDR3 DNA follows: TGCGCCAGCAGCTTGTACTCCACAAGGATCTTGACGAGAGCTAACTATGGCTACACCTTC. This encodes CASSLYSTRILTRANYGYTF. The chain carries TRBV5-1 and TRBJ1-2; no reliable D call. Germline CDR1 reads SGHRS; CDR2 reads YFSETQ. Trimming took off 1 base at V and 0 bases at J, with 25 bases between the two ends. The CDR3 consists of 20 residues.

The chain carries TRBV11-1 and TRBJ2-3; D is ambiguous. V was clipped by 4 bases and J by 6 bases, with 5 bases between them. There are 11 residues in the CDR3. Germline CDR1 reads SGHAT; CDR2 reads FQDESV (reference sequence). The CDR3 DNA reads as TGTGCCAGCAGCTACGGGGATACGCAGTATTTT. Translated: CASSYGDTQYF.

This clone showed up just a few times. The chain has TRBV18 and TRBJ1-2, with TRBD1 matching 9 bases. CDR1 is KGHSH, CDR2 LQKENI, per germline. The CDR3 sequence is 15 residues long. Unmatched junction bases numbered 9, after V lost 2 bases and J lost 8 bases. CDR3 sequence (DNA): TGTGCCAGCTCACCATATGTACAGGGGGCATCGGGCTACACCTTC. As protein: CASSPYVQGASGYTF. The variable domain in full, completed from reference TRBV18 and TRBJ1-2, reads NAGVMQNPRHLVRRRGQEARLRCSPMKGHSHVYWYRQLPEEGLKFMVYLQKENIIDESGMPKERFSAEFPKEGPSILRIQQVVRGDSAAYFCASSPYVQGASGYTFGSGTRLTVV.

V usage is TRBV7-9 and J usage is TRBJ2-7; TRBD2 might be the D (6 bases). Germline CDR1 is SEHNR and CDR2 is FQNEAQ (reference sequence). The ends were cut back, 5 bases at V and 0 bases at J, with 23 bases in the middle. This CDR3 is 18 amino acids long. CDR3 nucleotides: TGTGCCAGCAGCGTTTTTTGGGGCGACGGGGGAAGCTCCTACGAGCAGTACTTC. The encoded protein is CASSVFWGDGGSSYEQYF.

The chain is built from TRBV9 and TRBJ2-3; 11 bases fit TRBD2. V lost 4 bases and J lost 2; bases outside the gene matches: 3. CDR3 length: 15 residues. Germline V lookup: CDR1 SGDLS, CDR2 YYNGEE. This chain's CDR3 is CASSLGLADTDTQYF. CDR3 in DNA: TGTGCCAGCAGCTTGGGACTAGCGGACACAGATACGCAGTATTTT.

This clone appeared a few times. The J gene is TRBJ2-1, the V gene TRBV27; TRBD1 agrees at 9 bases. Germline lookup yields CDR1 MNHEY and CDR2 SMNVEV (reference sequence). Losses at the gene ends were 4 bases for V and 8 bases for J; bases not matched to a gene: 12. The CDR3 covers 16 residues. CDR3 amino acids: CASSSPSGTGLDEQFF. CDR3 DNA: TGTGCCAGCAGTTCCCCCTCCGGGACAGGGCTCGATGAGCAGTTCTTC.

J is TRBJ1-2 and V is TRBV28; D is ambiguous. The CDR3 covers 12 residues. Germline V gene lookup returns CDR1 MDHEN and CDR2 SYDVKM. V lost 6 bases and J lost 10, with 15 bases in between. Written as DNA, the CDR3 is TGTGCCAGCAGCTCCGGGATTCTGCCCTACACCTTC. Translating gives CASSSGILPYTF.

This chain links TRBV28 with TRBJ1-6; D gene ambiguous. Between the trimmed V and J ends, which lost 7 bases and 10 bases, there was a span of 11 bases. The germline V gene encodes CDR1 MDHEN and CDR2 SYDVKM. CDR3 length equals 12 residues. The CDR3 reads CASTKSRSPLHF. The CDR3 nucleotides are TGTGCCAGCACCAAATCACGCTCACCCCTCCACTTT.

This sequence joins TRBV25-1 and TRBJ1-4; no definite D call. This CDR3 is 16 amino acids long. Germline loops: CDR1 MGHDK, CDR2 SYGVNS. Between the trimmed V and J ends, which lost 6 bases and 5 bases, there was a span of 19 bases. The CDR3 sequence is CASSAGFSTFNEKLFF. The CDR3 DNA reads as TGTGCCAGCAGCGCGGGCTTCTCCACCTTCAATGAAAAACTGTTTTTT.

This rearrangement joins TRBV5-1 to TRBJ2-1; 12 bases agree with TRBD2. V was clipped by 4 bases and J by 5 bases; unmatched bases: 7. This CDR3 is 16 amino acids long. CDR1 SGHRS and CDR2 YFSETQ come from the germline V gene. This CDR3 is CASSLRTSGAHNEQFF. Written as DNA, the CDR3 is TGCGCCAGCAGCCTCCGGACTAGCGGGGCTCACAATGAGCAGTTCTTC.

In its sample, this clone was seen once. This chain connects TRBV7-9 to TRBJ1-2; D is unclear. The germline V and J ends were trimmed by 6 bases and 3 bases, with 8 bases remaining between them. The CDR3 consists of 12 residues. Germline V gives CDR1 SEHNR, CDR2 FQNEAQ (reference sequence). The chain's CDR3 is CASSEGDYGYTF. The CDR3 nucleotides are TGTGCCAGCAGTGAGGGAGACTATGGCTACACCTTC.

There are a few counts of this clone. This chain links TRBV19 with TRBJ2-7, with unresolved D. The ends were cut back, 4 bases at V and 6 bases at J, with 13 bases in the middle. From germline, CDR1 is LNHDA and CDR2 SQIVND (reference sequence). The length of the CDR3 is 13 residues. CDR3 in amino acids: CASSTLSVGEQYF. The CDR3 nucleotides read TGTGCCAGTAGTACTTTATCAGTCGGCGAGCAGTACTTC.

This sequence joins TRBV5-8 and TRBJ2-7; D is tentatively TRBD1 or TRBD2 (5 bases each). The CDR3 runs 15 residues. CDR1 is SGHTS and CDR2 is YDEGEE in the germline V gene. The V end was cut by 1 base, the J end by 0 bases, with 11 bases between. The CDR3 sequence is CASSLWDGYSYEQYF. The CDR3 DNA reads TGTGCCAGCAGCTTGTGGGACGGGTACTCCTACGAGCAGTACTTC.